This T cell receptor (beta chain) was observed in a study of blood T cell repertoires in COVID-19. Study information: Samples of COVID-19 (acute and convalescent) were obtained from the United States, Italy and Spain. From T cells, B-cell-depleted T cells, or PBMCs came the material, which was cDNA or gDNA.

Clones were read by immunoSEQ multiplex PCR, and TCRdb kept only the in-frame ones, dropping some. The table has around 190,000 clones, 84% seen once; the top ten hold roughly 3.2%. The germline V gene has CDR1 GTSNPN and CDR2 SVGIG (reference sequence). The CDR3 has 14 residues. V dropped 5 bases and J dropped 7; count of bases not matched to a gene: 4. All enrollees were roughly 18 to 95 years old and from about two dozen US areas. Sequenced sample: PBMCs or T cells enriched from blood (not recorded which). The rearrangement joins TRBV30 to TRBJ2-1; 14 bases are a match to TRBD2. This receptor was obtained from a woman aged 30 to 39 who had recovered from COVID-19. The DNA of the CDR3 is TGTGCCTGGGGGGGACTAGCGGGAGATAATGAGCAGTTCTTC. Translating gives CAWGGLAGDNEQFF.